The rows below give T cell receptor beta chains drawn from one sample of a study of OX40 agonist ivuxolimab in advanced cancers. Sequencing was performed with immunoSEQ multiplex PCR; in TCRdb, only in-frame clones are kept and a portion is missing. There are 40,000 to 60,000 clones in the sample; around 85% occur only once, and over 20% lies in the top ten. The input for sequencing was CD4+ or CD8+ T cells sorted from blood, taken in a trial of the OX40 agonist ivuxolimab. Source of these receptors: an adult with an advanced solid tumor such as melanoma, head and neck, liver or kidney cancer. Each CDR3 is given with its conserved first and last residue.

TRBV4-1 CASSQVWGGDTGELFF
TRBV9 CASSFSSVASDTQYF
TRBV28 CATRPSVGQETQYF
TRBV7-6 CASSPTGGEAFF
TRBV7-9 CASSLASSSTDTQYF
TRBV27 CASSVGTVNNEKLFF
TRBV9 CASSPQTNSPLHF
TRBV7-9 CASSLDEVPNYGYTF
TRBV7-3 CASSPSGGATYNEQFF
TRBV7-9 CASSYGPATNEKLFF